This is a list of T cell receptor beta chains from one sample in a study of cytomegalovirus exposure and HLA in healthy donors. TCRdb keeps only in-frame clones here, not all; method: immunoSEQ multiplex PCR. Among about 150,000 clones listed, around 80% were seen once. The sample taken for sequencing was PBMCs. Receptors originate from a man aged 18 to 30 in good health and CMV-seronegative. Both conserved end residues are part of each CDR3. Fields, in order: D gene, clone size, CDR3 length, J gene, V gene, CDR3 DNA, CDR3 protein. A D gene is named only where the DNA matches it firmly. For some rows the clone size is stated as once, few or many, or as a class when expanded; others skip it.

TRBD1	.	13	TRBJ1-2	TRBV9	TGTGCCAGCAGCGTAGGGGACAGGGCGGGCTACACCTTC	CASSVGDRAGYTF
.	.	14	TRBJ1-5	TRBV5-8	TGTGCCAGCAGCTTTGGGAGTGGCAATCAGCCCCAGCATTTT	CASSFGSGNQPQHF
.	.	12	TRBJ2-1	TRBV7-2	TGTGCCAGCAGCCCTGCCTACAATGAGCAGTTCTTC	CASSPAYNEQFF
TRBD1	few	13	TRBJ2-3	TRBV30	TGTGCCTCGGACAGGGAGATTGCAGATACGCAGTATTTT	CASDREIADTQYF
TRBD2	.	16	TRBJ2-7	TRBV9	TGTGCCAGCAGCCTGGCGGGGGGGACTACCGGCGGCGAGCAGTACTTC	CASSLAGGTTGGEQYF
.	.	14	TRBJ1-1	TRBV9	TGTGCCAGCAGCCAGGAGGGGTGGGGAACTGAAGCTTTCTTT	CASSQEGWGTEAFF
TRBD1	.	15	TRBJ2-1	TRBV6-1	TGTGCCAGCAGGAGGGGGACAGGGCAATCTAATGAGCAGTTCTTC	CASRRGTGQSNEQFF
.	.	14	TRBJ2-7	TRBV7-2	TGTGCCAGCAGCTTAGGTCGCAGGGGCTACGAGCAGTACTTC	CASSLGRRGYEQYF
.	.	13	TRBJ1-1	TRBV5-5	TGTGCCAGCAGGGTGACACTGAGCACTGAAGCTTTCTTT	CASRVTLSTEAFF
.	once	14	TRBJ2-7	TRBV4-1	TGCGCCAGCAGCCAAGAAGCGGCAGGTGGAGAGCAGTACTTC	CASSQEAAGGEQYF
.	.	15	TRBJ1-5	TRBV6-5	TGTGCCAGCAGCCCCTATTTTGACTACAATCAGCCCCAGCATTTT	CASSPYFDYNQPQHF
.	.	16	TRBJ2-7	TRBV4-1	TGCGCCAGCAGCCAATTCGACGGGAGAGGTTCCCACGAGCAGTACTTC	CASSQFDGRGSHEQYF
.	.	14	TRBJ2-7	TRBV5-6	TGTGCCAGCAGCTTCAGGGGATACTCCTACGAGCAGTACTTC	CASSFRGYSYEQYF
.	.	14	TRBJ2-3	TRBV9	TGTGCCAGCAGCGTATACTCGGGAGCAGATACGCAGTATTTT	CASSVYSGADTQYF